Below are 6 T cell receptor beta chains sequenced from a single sample in a study of cytomegalovirus exposure and HLA in healthy donors. The primer mix had 60 Vbeta and 13 Jbeta primers. The protocol was immunoSEQ multiplex PCR, while the TCRdb copy is restricted to in-frame clones and leaves out a portion. The sample shows approximately 100,000 clones, nearly 80% of them seen only once. The sample consisted of PBMCs. Receptors originate from a woman in her forties in good health and CMV-seropositive.

This chain joins TRBV29-1 and TRBJ2-7; 9 nucleotides agree with TRBD1. The V gene's germline CDR1 is SQVTM and CDR2 ANQGSEA. J was trimmed by 5 bases and V by 6 bases; bases with no gene match: 5. CDR3 length: 12 residues. The CDR3 DNA is TGCAGCGTCGGACAGGGGTCCCACGAGCAGTACTTC. This sequence encodes CSVGQGSHEQYF.

The chain uses TRBV6-5 and TRBJ2-5, with D unclear. Judging by the DNA end, TRBJ2-7 fits better; the J call may be wrong. CDR3 size: 15 residues. Germline CDR1 MNHEY, CDR2 SVGAGI. The CDR3 loop is CASSYSGRSNYEQYF. The CDR3 region has the DNA TGTGCCAGCAGTTACTCGGGCAGAAGCAATTACGAGCAGTACTTC.

This chain uses TRBV4-2 with TRBJ2-1; TRBD2 aligns across 10 bases. This CDR3 spans 16 amino acids. V dropped 5 bases and J dropped 2; count of bases not matched to a gene: 6. From germline, CDR1 is LGHNA and CDR2 YNFKEQ. The CDR3: CASSSPSGRPYNEQFF. CDR3 in DNA: TGTGCCAGCAGCTCTCCTAGCGGGAGACCCTACAATGAGCAGTTCTTC.

The genes are TRBV6-5 and TRBJ2-2, with D perhaps TRBD1 (6 bases). This CDR3 is built from 14 residues. The germline CDR1 and CDR2 sequences are MNHEY and SVGAGI. V lost 5 bases, J lost 3 bases, and 10 bases lay in between. The CDR3 DNA reads TGTGCCAGCAGTGTTGGACAGTACACCGGGGAGCTGTTTTTT. As protein: CASSVGQYTGELFF.

The rearrangement links TRBV19 to TRBJ2-3; the match to TRBD2 covers 9 bases. The CDR3 is made up of 17 amino acids. CDR1 and CDR2 (germline): LNHDA, SQIVND (reference sequence). J gave up 4 bases and V 3 bases, and 11 bases lay outside the gene matches. DNA of the CDR3: TGTGCCAGTAGTATTAGACTCGGACTAGCGATCGCAGATACGCAGTATTTT. This translates into CASSIRLGLAIADTQYF.

This clone was recorded once. The J gene is TRBJ1-2, the V gene TRBV5-6; D uncertain. This CDR3 has 15 amino acids. Trimming pared 6 bases from V and 0 bases from J, leaving 15 bases between. Germline loops: CDR1 SGHDT, CDR2 YYEEEE. CDR3 loop: CASTPPRGANYGYTF. CDR3 bases: TGTGCCAGCACTCCCCCTCGGGGAGCTAACTATGGCTACACCTTC.